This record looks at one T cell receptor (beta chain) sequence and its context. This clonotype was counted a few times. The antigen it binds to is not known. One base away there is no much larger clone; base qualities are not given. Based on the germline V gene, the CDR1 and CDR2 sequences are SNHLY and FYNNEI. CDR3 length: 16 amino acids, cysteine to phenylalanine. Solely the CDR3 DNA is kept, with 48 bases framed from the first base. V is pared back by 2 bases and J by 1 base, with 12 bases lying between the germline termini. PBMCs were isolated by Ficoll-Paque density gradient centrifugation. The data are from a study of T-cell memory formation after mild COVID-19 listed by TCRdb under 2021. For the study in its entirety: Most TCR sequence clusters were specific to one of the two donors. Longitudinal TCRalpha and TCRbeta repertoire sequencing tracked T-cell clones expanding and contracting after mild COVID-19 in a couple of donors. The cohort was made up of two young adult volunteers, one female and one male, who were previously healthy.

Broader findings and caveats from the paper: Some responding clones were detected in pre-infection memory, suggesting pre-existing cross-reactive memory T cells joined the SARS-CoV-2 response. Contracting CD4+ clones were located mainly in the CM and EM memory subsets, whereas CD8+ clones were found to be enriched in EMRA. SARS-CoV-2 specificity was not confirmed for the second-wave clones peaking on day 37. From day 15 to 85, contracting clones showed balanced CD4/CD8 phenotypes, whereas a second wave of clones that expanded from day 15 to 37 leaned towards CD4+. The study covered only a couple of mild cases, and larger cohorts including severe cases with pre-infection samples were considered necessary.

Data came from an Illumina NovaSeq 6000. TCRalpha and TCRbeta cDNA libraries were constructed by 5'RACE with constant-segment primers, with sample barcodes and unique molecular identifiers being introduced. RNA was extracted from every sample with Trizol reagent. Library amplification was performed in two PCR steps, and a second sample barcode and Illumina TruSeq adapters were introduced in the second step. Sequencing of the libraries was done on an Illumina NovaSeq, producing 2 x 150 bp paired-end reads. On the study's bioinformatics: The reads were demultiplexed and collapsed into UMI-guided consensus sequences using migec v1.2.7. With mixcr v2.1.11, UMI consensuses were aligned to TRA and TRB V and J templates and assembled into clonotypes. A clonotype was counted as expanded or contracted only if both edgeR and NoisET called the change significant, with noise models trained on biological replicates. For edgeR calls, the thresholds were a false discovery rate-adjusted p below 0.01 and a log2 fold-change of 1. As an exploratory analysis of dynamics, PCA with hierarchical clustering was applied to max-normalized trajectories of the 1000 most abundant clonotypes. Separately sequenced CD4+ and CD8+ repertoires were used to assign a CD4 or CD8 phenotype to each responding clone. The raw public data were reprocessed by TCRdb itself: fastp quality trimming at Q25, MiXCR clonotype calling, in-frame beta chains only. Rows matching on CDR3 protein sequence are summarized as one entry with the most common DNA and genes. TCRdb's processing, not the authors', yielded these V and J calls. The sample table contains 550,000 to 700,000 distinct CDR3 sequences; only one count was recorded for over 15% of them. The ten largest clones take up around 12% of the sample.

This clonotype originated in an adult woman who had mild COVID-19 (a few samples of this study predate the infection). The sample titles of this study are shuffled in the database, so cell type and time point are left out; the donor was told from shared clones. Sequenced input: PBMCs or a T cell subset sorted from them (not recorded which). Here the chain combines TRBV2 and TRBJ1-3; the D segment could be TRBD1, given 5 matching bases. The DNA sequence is TGTGCCAGCAGTGAATTGGGGCCAGGGTCTGGAAACACCATATATTTT. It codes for CASSELGPGSGNTIYF.